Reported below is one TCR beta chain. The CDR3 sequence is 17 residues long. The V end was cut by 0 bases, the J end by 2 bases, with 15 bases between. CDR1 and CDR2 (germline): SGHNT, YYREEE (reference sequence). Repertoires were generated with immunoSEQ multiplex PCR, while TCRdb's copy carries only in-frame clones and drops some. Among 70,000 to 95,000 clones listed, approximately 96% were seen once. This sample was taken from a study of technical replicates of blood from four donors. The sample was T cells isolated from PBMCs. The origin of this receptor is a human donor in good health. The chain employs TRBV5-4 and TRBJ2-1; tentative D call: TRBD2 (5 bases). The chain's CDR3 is CASSLGVGEAAYNEQFF. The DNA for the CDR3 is TGTGCCAGCAGCTTGGGGGTGGGAGAGGCTGCCTACAATGAGCAGTTCTTC.